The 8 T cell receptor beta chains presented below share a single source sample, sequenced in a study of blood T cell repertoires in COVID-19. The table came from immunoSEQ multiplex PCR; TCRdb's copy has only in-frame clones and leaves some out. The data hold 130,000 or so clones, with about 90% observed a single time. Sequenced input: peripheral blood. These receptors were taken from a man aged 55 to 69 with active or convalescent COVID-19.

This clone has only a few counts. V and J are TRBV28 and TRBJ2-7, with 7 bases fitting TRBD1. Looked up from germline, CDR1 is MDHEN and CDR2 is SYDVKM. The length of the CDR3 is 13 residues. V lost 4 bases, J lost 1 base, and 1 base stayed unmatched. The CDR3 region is CASSSGQSYEQYF. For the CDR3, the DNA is TGTGCCAGCAGTTCGGGACAGTCCTACGAGCAGTACTTC.

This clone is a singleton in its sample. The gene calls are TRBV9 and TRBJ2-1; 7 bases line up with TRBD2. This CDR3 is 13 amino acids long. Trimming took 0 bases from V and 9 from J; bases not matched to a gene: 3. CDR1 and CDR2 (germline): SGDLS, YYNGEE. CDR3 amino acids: CASSVGWGGEQFF. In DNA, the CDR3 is TGTGCCAGCAGCGTAGGATGGGGGGGTGAGCAGTTCTTC.

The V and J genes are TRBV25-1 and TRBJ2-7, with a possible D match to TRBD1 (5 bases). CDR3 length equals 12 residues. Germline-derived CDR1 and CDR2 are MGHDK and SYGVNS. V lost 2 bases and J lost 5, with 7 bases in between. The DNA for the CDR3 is TGTGCCAGCAGTGAAAAGGGGCACGAGCAGTACTTC. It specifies CASSEKGHEQYF.

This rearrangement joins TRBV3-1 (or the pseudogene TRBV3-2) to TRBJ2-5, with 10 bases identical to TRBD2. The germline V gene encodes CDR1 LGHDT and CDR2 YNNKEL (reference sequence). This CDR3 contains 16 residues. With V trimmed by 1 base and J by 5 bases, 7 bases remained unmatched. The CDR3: CASSQGTSGARETQYF. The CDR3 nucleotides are TGTGCCAGCAGCCAAGGGACTAGCGGAGCTAGGGAGACCCAGTACTTC.

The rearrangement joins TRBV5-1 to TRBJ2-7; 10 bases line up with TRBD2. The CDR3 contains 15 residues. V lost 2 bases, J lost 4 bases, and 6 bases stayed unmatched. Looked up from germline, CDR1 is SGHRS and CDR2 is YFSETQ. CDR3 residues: CASSLTSGILYEQYF. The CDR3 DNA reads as TGCGCCAGCAGCTTAACTAGCGGGATCCTATACGAGCAGTACTTC.

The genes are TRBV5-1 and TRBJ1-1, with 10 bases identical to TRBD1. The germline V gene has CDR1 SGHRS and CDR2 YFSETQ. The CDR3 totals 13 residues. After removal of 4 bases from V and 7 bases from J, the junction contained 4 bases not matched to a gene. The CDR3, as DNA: TGCGCCAGCAGCCCGGGACAGGGGCTTGAAGCTTTCTTT. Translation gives CASSPGQGLEAFF.

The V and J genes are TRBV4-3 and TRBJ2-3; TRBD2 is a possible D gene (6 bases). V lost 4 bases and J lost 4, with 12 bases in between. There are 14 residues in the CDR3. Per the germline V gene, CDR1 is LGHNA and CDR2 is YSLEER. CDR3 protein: CASSLGRRADTQYF. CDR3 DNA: TGCGCCAGCAGCCTGGGGAGGAGGGCAGATACGCAGTATTTT.

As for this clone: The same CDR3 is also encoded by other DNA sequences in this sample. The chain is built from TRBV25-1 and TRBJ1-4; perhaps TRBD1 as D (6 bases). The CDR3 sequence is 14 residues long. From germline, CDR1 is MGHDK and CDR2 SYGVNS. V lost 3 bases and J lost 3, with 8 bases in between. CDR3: CASSETGPNEKLFF. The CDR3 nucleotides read TGTGCCAGCAGTGAGACAGGCCCTAATGAAAAACTGTTTTTT.